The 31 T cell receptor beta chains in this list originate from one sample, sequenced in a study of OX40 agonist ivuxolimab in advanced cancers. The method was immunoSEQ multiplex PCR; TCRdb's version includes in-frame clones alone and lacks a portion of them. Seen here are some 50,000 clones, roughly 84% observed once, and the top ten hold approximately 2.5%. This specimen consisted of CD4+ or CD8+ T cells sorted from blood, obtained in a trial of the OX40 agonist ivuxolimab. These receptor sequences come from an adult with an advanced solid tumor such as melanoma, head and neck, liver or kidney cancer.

CDR3 protein: CASSQDRGASGYTF. The CDR3 nucleotides are TGCGCCAGCAGCCAAGATCGGGGGGCAAGTGGCTACACCTTC. The rearrangement links TRBV4-3 to TRBJ1-2, with a weak D call TRBD1 (6 bases). V lost 0 bases and J 7 bases, leaving 12 bases between the germline ends. The CDR3 length is 14 residues. From germline, CDR1 is LGHNA and CDR2 YSLEER.

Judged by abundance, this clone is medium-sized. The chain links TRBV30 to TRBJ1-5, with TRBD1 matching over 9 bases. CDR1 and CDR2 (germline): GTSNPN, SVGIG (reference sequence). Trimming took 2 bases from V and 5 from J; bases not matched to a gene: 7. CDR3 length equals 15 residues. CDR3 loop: CAWSMGQGPYQPQHF. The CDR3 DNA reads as TGTGCCTGGAGTATGGGACAGGGACCGTATCAGCCCCAGCATTTT.

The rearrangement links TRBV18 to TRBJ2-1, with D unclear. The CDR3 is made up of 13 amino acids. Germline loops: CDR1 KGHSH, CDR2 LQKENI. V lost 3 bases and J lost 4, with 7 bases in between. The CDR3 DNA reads TGTGCCAGCTCACCTCAACGTTACAATGAGCAGTTCTTC. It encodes CASSPQRYNEQFF.

The DNA for the CDR3 is TGTGCCAGCAGTTCCACGACGAATGAGCAGTTCTTC. This sequence encodes CASSSTTNEQFF. This rearrangement joins TRBV6-1 to TRBJ2-1; no clear D. CDR1 is MNHNS and CDR2 is SASEGT in the germline V gene. The CDR3 extends over 12 amino acids. V shed 5 bases and J shed 7 bases, with 9 bases lying between them.

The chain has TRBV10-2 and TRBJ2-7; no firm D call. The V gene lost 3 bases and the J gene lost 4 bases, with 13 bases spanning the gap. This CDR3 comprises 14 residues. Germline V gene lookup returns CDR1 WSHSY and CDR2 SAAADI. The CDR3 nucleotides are TGCGCCAGCAGTGACTTCCCTAATGAATACGAGCAGTACTTC. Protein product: CASSDFPNEYEQYF.

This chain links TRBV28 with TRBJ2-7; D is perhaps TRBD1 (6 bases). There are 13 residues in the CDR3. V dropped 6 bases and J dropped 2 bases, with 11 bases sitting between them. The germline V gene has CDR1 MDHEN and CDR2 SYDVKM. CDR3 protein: CASRITGPYEQYF. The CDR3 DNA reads TGTGCCAGCAGAATCACAGGGCCCTACGAGCAGTACTTC.

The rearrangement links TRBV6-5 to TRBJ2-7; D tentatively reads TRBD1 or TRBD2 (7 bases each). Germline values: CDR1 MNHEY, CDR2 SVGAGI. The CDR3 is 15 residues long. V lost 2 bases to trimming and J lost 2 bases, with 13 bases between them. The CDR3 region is CASSYRQGGAYEQYF. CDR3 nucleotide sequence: TGTGCCAGCAGTTACCGCCAGGGGGGGGCCTACGAGCAGTACTTC.

The DNA for the CDR3 is TGCGCCAGCAGCTTGGGTTTGGGGGGCTCGGGAAACACTGAAGCTTTCTTT. As protein: CASSLGLGGSGNTEAFF. This chain uses TRBV5-1 with TRBJ1-1, with a tentative D call TRBD1 (6 bases). Germline CDR1 is SGHRS and CDR2 is YFSETQ. V shed 0 bases and J shed 2 bases, with 17 bases lying between them. This CDR3 contains 17 residues.

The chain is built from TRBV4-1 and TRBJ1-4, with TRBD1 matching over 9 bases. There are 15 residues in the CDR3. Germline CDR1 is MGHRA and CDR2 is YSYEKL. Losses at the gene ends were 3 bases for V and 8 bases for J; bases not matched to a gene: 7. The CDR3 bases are TGCGCCAGCAGCCAGGACCGGGACAGGGAGGAAAAACTGTTTTTT. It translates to CASSQDRDREEKLFF.

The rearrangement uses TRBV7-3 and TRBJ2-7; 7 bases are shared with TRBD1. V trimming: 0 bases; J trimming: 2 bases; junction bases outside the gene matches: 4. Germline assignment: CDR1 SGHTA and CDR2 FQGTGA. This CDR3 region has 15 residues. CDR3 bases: TGTGCCAGCAGCTTAACGTTCGGGACAGCCTACGAGCAGTACTTC. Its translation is CASSLTFGTAYEQYF.

The CDR3 loop reads CASKREGRPDTQYF. The DNA of the CDR3 is TGCGCCAGCAAGAGGGAGGGGCGGCCAGATACGCAGTATTTT. The chain employs TRBV5-1 and TRBJ2-3; 7 positions match TRBD2. The CDR3 loop spans 14 amino acids. Germline CDR1 reads SGHRS; CDR2 reads YFSETQ. J gave up 4 bases and V 6 bases, and 8 bases lay outside the gene matches.

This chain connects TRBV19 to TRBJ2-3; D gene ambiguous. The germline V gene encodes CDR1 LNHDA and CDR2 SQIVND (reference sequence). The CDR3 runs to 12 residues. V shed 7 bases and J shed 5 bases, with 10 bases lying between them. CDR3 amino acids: CASKSREDTQYF. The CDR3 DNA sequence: TGTGCCAGTAAAAGTCGAGAAGATACGCAGTATTTT.

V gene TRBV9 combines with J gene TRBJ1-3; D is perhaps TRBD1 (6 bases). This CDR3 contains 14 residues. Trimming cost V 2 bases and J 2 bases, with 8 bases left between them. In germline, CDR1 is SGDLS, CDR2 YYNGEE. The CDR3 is CASSVSGAGNTIYF. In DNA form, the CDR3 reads TGTGCCAGCAGCGTTTCAGGGGCTGGAAACACCATATATTTT.

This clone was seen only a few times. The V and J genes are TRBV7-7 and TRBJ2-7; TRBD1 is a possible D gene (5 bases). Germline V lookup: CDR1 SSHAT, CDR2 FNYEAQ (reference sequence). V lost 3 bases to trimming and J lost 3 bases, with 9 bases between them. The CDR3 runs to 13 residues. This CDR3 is CASSLDKNYEQYF. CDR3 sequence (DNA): TGTGCCAGCAGCTTGGACAAAAACTACGAGCAGTACTTC. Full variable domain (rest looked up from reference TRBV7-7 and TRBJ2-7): GAGVSQSPRYKVTKRGQDVTLRCDPISSHATLYWYQQALGQGPEFLTYFNYEAQPDKSGLPSDRFSAERPEGSISTLTIQRTEQRDSAMYRCASSLDKNYEQYFGPGTRLTVT.

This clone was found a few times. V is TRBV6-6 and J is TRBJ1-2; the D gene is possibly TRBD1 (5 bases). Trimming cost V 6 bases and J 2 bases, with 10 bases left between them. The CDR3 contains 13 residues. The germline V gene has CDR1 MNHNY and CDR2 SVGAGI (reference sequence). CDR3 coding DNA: TGTGCCAGCAGCCTCGGACACAACTATGGCTACACCTTC. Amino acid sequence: CASSLGHNYGYTF.

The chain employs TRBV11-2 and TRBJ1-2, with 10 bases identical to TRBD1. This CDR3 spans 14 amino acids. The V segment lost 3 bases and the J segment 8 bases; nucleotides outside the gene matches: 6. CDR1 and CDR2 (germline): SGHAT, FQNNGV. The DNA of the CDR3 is TGTGCCAGCAGCTTTTCCGGGACAGGGGAAGGCTACACCTTC. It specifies CASSFSGTGEGYTF.

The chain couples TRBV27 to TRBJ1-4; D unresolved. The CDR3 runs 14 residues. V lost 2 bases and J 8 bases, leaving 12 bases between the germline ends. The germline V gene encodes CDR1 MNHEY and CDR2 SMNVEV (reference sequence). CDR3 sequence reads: CASSLLDGREKLFF. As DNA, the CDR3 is TGTGCCAGCAGTTTACTAGACGGGCGCGAAAAACTGTTTTTT.

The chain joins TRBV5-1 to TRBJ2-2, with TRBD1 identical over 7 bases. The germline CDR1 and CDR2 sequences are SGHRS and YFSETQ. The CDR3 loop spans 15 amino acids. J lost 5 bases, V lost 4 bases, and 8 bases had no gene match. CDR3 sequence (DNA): TGCGCCAGCAGCCTGGGACAGACGATGACCGGGGAGCTGTTTTTT. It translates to CASSLGQTMTGELFF.

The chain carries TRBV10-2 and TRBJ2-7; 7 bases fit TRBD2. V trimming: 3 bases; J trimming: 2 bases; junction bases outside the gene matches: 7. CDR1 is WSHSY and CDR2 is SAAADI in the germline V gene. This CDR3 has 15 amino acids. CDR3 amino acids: CASSEPTSLAYEQYF. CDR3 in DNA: TGCGCCAGCAGTGAACCGACTAGCCTCGCCTACGAGCAGTACTTC.

Here the CDR3 reads CASSLVSGVNTEAFF. The DNA for the CDR3 is TGCGCCAGCAGCTTGGTCTCGGGGGTGAACACTGAAGCTTTCTTT. The J gene is TRBJ1-1, the V gene TRBV5-1; D is perhaps TRBD1 (5 bases). CDR3 length equals 15 residues. Germline V lookup: CDR1 SGHRS, CDR2 YFSETQ. Deletions cut 0 bases from V and 0 bases from J, with 9 bases between.

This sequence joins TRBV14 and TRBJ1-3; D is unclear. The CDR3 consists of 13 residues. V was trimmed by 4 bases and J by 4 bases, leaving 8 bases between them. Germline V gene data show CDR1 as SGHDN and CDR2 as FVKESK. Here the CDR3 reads CASSRAIGNTIYF. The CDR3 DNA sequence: TGTGCCAGCAGCCGGGCCATAGGAAACACCATATATTTT.

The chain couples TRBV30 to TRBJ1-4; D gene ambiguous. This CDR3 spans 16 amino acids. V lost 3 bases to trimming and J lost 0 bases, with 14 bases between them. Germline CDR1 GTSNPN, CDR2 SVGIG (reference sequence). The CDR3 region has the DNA TGTGCCTGGAGAGTCATAGGCGCCGCAACTAATGAAAAACTGTTTTTT. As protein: CAWRVIGAATNEKLFF.

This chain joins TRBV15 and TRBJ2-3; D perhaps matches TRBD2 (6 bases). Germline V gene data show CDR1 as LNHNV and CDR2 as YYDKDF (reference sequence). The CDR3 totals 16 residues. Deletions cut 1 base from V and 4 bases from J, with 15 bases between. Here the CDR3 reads CATSRGTGVLADTQYF. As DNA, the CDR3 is TGTGCCACCAGCAGAGGGACGGGGGTGCTCGCAGATACGCAGTATTTT.

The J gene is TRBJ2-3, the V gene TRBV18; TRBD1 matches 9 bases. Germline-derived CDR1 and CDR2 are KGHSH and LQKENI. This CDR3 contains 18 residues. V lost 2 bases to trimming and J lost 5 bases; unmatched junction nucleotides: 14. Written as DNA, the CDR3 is TGTGCCAGCTCACCAACTTTTCGATCGACAGGGGGTAAAGATACGCAGTATTTT. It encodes CASSPTFRSTGGKDTQYF.

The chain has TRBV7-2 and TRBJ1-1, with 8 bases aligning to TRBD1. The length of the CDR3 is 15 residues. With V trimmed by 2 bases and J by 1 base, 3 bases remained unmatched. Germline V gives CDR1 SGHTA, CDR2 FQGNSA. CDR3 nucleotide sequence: TGTGCCAGCAGCTTACCCAGGGGGCGGAACACTGAAGCTTTCTTT. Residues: CASSLPRGRNTEAFF.

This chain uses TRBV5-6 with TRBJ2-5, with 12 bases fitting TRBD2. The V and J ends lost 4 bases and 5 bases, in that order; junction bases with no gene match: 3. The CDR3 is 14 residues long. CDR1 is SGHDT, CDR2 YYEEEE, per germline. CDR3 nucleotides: TGTGCCAGCAGCCGACTAGCGGGAGTTGAGACCCAGTACTTC. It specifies CASSRLAGVETQYF.

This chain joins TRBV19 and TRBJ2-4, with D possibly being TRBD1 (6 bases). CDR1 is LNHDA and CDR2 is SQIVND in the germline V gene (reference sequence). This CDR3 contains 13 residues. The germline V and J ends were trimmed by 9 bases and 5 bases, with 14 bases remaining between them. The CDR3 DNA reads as TGTGCCAGCCTCTCCAGGGGTCAAAACATTCAGTACTTC. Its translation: CASLSRGQNIQYF.

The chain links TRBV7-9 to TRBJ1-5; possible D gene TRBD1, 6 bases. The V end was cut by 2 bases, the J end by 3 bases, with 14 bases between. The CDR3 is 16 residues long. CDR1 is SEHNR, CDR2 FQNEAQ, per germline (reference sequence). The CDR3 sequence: CASSLFPQGVNQPQHF. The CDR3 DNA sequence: TGTGCCAGCAGCTTATTCCCACAGGGAGTCAATCAGCCCCAGCATTTT.

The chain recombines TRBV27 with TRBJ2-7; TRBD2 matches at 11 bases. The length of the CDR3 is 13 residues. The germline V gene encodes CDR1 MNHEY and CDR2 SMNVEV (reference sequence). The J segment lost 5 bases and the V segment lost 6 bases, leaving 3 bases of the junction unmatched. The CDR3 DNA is TGTGCCAGCAGGCTAGCGGGAGGCAACGAGCAGTACTTC. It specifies CASRLAGGNEQYF.

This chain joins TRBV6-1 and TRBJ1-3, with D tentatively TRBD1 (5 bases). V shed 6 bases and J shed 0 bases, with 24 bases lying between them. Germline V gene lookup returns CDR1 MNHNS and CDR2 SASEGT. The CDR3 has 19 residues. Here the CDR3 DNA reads TGTGCCAGCAGAGAACACTGGGGCGGCACAGGACGCTCTGGAAACACCATATATTTT. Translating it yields CASREHWGGTGRSGNTIYF.

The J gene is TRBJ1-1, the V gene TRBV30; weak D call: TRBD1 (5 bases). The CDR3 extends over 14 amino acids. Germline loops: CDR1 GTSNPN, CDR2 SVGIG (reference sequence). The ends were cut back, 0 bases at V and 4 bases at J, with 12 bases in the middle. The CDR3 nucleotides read TGTGCCTGGAGTGTCCCTCTGGGGCCCACTGAAGCTTTCTTT. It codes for CAWSVPLGPTEAFF.